The sequence of this TCR beta chain was determined in a study of T-cell reconstitution after alpha-beta-depleted transplantation in children. This clonotype has only a few counts. Preparation of the TCRbeta library used unique molecular identifiers. TCRdb reanalysed the PCR reads using MiXCR and keeps one entry per CDR3 protein. The sample holds some 500,000 distinct CDR3 sequences; around 18% are singletons and the top ten take 3% to 3.5%. Germline CDR1 is MNHEY and CDR2 is SMNVEV (reference sequence). V was cut by 10 bases and J by 3 bases, with 5 bases left in between. The CDR3 totals 10 residues. Sequences were derived from PBMCs from the stem cell graft donor, sampled from the stem cell graft. The receptor was isolated from a human donor who donated a stem cell graft to a child with acute lymphoblastic leukemia. The chain joins TRBV27 to TRBJ2-3, with D hard to call. CDR3 in amino acids: CANSTDTQYF. The CDR3 coding sequence is TGTGCCAACTCGACAGATACGCAGTATTTT.